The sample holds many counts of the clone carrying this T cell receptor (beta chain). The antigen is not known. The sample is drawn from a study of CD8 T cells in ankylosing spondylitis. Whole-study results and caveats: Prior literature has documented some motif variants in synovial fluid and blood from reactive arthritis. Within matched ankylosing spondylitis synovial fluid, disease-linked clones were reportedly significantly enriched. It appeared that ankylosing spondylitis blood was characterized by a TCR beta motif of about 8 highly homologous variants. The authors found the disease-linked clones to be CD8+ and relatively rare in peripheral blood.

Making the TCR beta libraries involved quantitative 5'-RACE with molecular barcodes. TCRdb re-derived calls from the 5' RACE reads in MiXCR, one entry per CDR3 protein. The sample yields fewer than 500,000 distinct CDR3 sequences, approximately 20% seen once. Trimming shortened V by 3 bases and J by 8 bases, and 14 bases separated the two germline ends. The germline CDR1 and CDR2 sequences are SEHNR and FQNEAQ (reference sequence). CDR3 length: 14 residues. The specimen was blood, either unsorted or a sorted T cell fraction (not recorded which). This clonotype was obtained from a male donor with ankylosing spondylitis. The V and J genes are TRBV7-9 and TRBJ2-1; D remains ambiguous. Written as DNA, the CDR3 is TGTGCCAGCAGCTTTCCCAGCACCCTTGATGAGCAGTTCTTC. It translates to CASSFPSTLDEQFF.